This T cell receptor beta chain was obtained from a study of T-cell memory formation after mild COVID-19. Study-wide background: Each donor largely had its own TCR clusters.

Germline loops: CDR1 MNHEY, CDR2 SVGAGI. CDR3 length equals 15 residues. Germline trimming cut 7 bases from V and 5 bases from J; bases unmatched to any gene: 9. In TCRdb, the 5' RACE reads were re-called with MiXCR into one record per CDR3 protein. The table records 350,000 to 450,000 distinct CDR3 sequences, around 27% of them present only once. This clonotype was observed a few times. This TCR was recovered from an adult woman who had mild COVID-19 (a few samples of this study predate the infection). Cell type and time point are not known. The chain links TRBV6-5 to TRBJ2-5; 11 nucleotides align to TRBD2. The specimen sequenced was PBMCs or a T cell subset sorted from them (not recorded which). In DNA, the CDR3 is TGTGCCAGCAACCTAGCGGGAGGTGTTGTTGAGACCCAGTACTTC. Encoded protein: CASNLAGGVVETQYF.